This T cell receptor (beta chain) was captured by sequencing in a study of CXCR3-negative and CXCR3-positive naive CD8 T cells. General observations from the study: TRB CDR3s were more hydrophobic in CXCR3-positive than in CXCR3-negative naive cells. TRBV-TRBJ usage was alike in naive CXCR3-negative and CXCR3-positive cells but differed in memory cells.

Libraries were UMI-labeled 5' RACE TRB cDNA. TCRdb reprocessed the 5' RACE reads; each CDR3 protein has one entry and no DNA is given. The listing contains 2,500 to 3,000 distinct CDR3 sequences. This clonotype is medium-sized by frequency. Its antigen is unidentified. Source material: naive CXCR3+ CD8+ T cells from blood. Documented subset: CD45RO-CCR7+CD27+CD95- naive CD8+ T cells expressing CXCR3 (TNR3+). The sequence was collected from a human donor in good health. Some clones in this sample may be carry-over from other donors' samples.

CDR3 protein: CASSEYFPSSRDGTDTQYF. This rearrangement joins TRBV25-1 to TRBJ2-3; checking the TCRdb D call of TRBD1 is not possible without DNA. This CDR3 region has 19 residues. The germline CDR1 and CDR2 sequences are MGHDK and SYGVNS.